Listed below are T cell receptor beta chains from one sample, sequenced in a study of T cell repertoires in cytomegalovirus infection. No cognate antigen is known for these TCRs. TCRdb ran MiXCR on the reads and lists one entry per CDR3 protein. The sample has around 130,000 distinct CDR3 sequences; under 30% are singletons. The sample comprised PBMCs, sequenced either directly or after in vitro stimulation (not recorded which). Receptor source: a human donor in good health (CMV status not recorded). Some clones in this sample may be carry-over from other donors' samples. Both conserved end residues are part of each CDR3. Each record gives: CDR3 protein, CDR3 DNA, D gene, V gene, J gene, clone size. A D gene is named only where the DNA matches it firmly. Part of the rows lack a size; the others show once, few, many or a class for expanded clones.

CASSFRAGNSNQPQHF	TGTGCCAGCAGCTTTAGGGCAGGTAATAGCAATCAGCCCCAGCATTTT	.	TRBV7-2	TRBJ1-5	.
CASSLVGAGGSPLHF	TGTGCCAGCAGCTTAGTAGGGGCAGGGGGATCACCCCTCCACTTT	TRBD1	TRBV7-2	TRBJ1-6	.
CASRRPNTEAFF	TGTGCCAGCAGACGACCTAACACTGAAGCTTTCTTT	.	TRBV6-1	TRBJ1-1	few
CASSLSQNTEAFF	TGTGCCAGCAGCTTAAGTCAGAACACTGAAGCTTTCTTT	.	TRBV7-3	TRBJ1-1	many
CASSLVGTGSYEQYF	TGCGCCAGCAGCTTGGTAGGGACAGGATCCTACGAGCAGTACTTC	TRBD1	TRBV5-1	TRBJ2-7	few
CASSLSGTGANNEQFF	TGTGCCAGCAGTCTTTCCGGGACAGGGGCAAACAATGAGCAGTTCTTC	TRBD1	TRBV12-3/TRBV12-4	TRBJ2-1	few
CASSLGERETQYF	TGTGCCAGCAGCTTAGGGGAAAGAGAGACCCAGTACTTC	.	TRBV7-2	TRBJ2-5	.
CASGVWGTGELFF	TGTGCCAGTGGAGTCTGGGGGACCGGGGAGCTGTTTTTT	.	TRBV25-1	TRBJ2-2	few
CASSILAGGLTDTQYF	TGTGCCAGCAGCATACTAGCGGGAGGTCTGACAGATACGCAGTATTTT	TRBD2	TRBV7-2	TRBJ2-3	many
CAWSNGGLADSSYEQYF	TGTGCCTGGAGCAACGGAGGACTAGCGGACAGCTCCTACGAGCAGTACTTC	TRBD2	TRBV30	TRBJ2-7	.
CASSPGSGVNNEQFF	TGTGCCAGCAGCCCGGGAAGCGGGGTCAACAATGAGCAGTTCTTC	TRBD2	TRBV27	TRBJ2-1	many
CSARWGGRVYEQYF	TGCAGTGCTAGATGGGGCGGGAGAGTCTACGAGCAGTACTTC	TRBD2	TRBV20-1	TRBJ2-7	.
CASSPGLARNEQFF	TGTGCCAGCAGCCCAGGACTAGCGCGGAATGAGCAGTTCTTC	TRBD2	TRBV7-2	TRBJ2-1	.
CASSSYGYEQYF	TGTGCCAGCAGCTCCTACGGCTACGAGCAGTACTTC	.	TRBV7-2	TRBJ2-7	many